These T cell receptor beta chains were read from a single sample in a study of T cells in Graves' hyperthyroidism and ophthalmopathy. Each CDR3 protein gets one entry after TCRdb re-called the multiplex PCR reads with MiXCR. The sample has about 720,000 distinct CDR3 sequences; about 16% are singletons. Sequenced: blood. These receptors were collected from a man aged 18 to 30 with Graves' hyperthyroidism. The CDR3 runs from the conserved cysteine through the conserved F or W. Each record gives: D gene, V gene, J gene, clone size, CDR3 protein, CDR3 DNA. The D gene is left open where the match is weak. The size field is filled for only some rows; it gives once, few, many or a size class.

>NA|TRBV2|TRBJ2-7|NA
CASSVNLDYAYEQYF
TGTGCCAGCAGTGTGAACCTCGACTACGCCTACGAGCAGTACTTC
>NA|TRBV6-2/TRBV6-3|TRBJ2-4|NA
CASQDLENIQYF
TGTGCCAGCCAGGACCTCGAAAACATTCAGTACTTC
>NA|TRBV28|TRBJ2-7|many
CASSLGVVLYEQYF
TGTGCCAGCAGTTTAGGAGTAGTCTTGTACGAGCAGTACTTC
>NA|TRBV28|TRBJ2-7|many
CASSFRGSDEQYF
TGTGCCAGCAGTTTTCGGGGATCTGACGAGCAGTACTTC
>NA|TRBV27|TRBJ2-7|many
CASSLAAGPSYEQYF
TGTGCCAGCAGTTTAGCGGCGGGACCCTCCTACGAGCAGTACTTC
>NA|TRBV12-3/TRBV12-4|TRBJ1-1|many
CASSLMGGTEAFF
TGTGCCAGCAGTTTAATGGGGGGCACTGAAGCTTTCTTT
>TRBD1|TRBV5-1|TRBJ1-4|few
CASSRTGEHEKLFF
TGCGCCAGCAGCCGGACAGGGGAACATGAAAAACTGTTTTTT
>TRBD1|TRBV5-1|TRBJ1-2|few
CASSPFPGTGDGYTF
TGCGCCAGCAGCCCCTTTCCCGGGACAGGGGATGGCTACACCTTC
>NA|TRBV20-1|TRBJ2-2|few
CPSSGRFTGELFF
TGTCCGTCAAGTGGGAGGTTCACCGGGGAGCTGTTTTTT
>NA|TRBV11-2|TRBJ2-1|many
CASSPGLQTYNEQFF
TGTGCCAGCAGCCCCGGCCTCCAGACCTACAATGAGCAGTTCTTC
>TRBD1|TRBV7-2|TRBJ2-3|few
CATTGGIPTDTQYF
TGTGCCACCACAGGGGGAATACCCACAGATACGCAGTATTTT
>NA|TRBV7-2|TRBJ2-5|NA
CASSSQGGPETQYF
TGTGCCAGCAGCTCCCAAGGGGGTCCGGAGACCCAGTACTTC
>NA|TRBV7-9|TRBJ1-2|NA
CASSLGNIVVEYGYTF
TGTGCCAGCAGCTTAGGGAATATTGTGGTGGAATATGGCTACACCTTC
>TRBD1|TRBV19|TRBJ2-2|NA
CASRNRDRESGELFF
TGTGCCAGTAGAAACCGGGACAGGGAGAGCGGGGAGCTGTTTTTT
>TRBD1|TRBV11-2|TRBJ1-2|NA
CASSPSPGTGGGYGYTF
TGTGCCAGCAGCCCAAGTCCCGGGACAGGGGGGGGTTATGGCTACACCTTC
>TRBD1|TRBV6-1|TRBJ1-2|NA
CASSNGTGKGYTF
TGTGCCAGCAGCAACGGGACAGGGAAAGGCTACACCTTC
>TRBD1|TRBV6-1|TRBJ2-5|few
CASSDQGQQETQYF
TGTGCCAGCAGCGATCAGGGACAGCAAGAGACCCAGTACTTC
>TRBD1|TRBV28|TRBJ2-2|NA
CASSLIGDREKTGELFF
TGTGCCAGCAGTTTAATTGGGGACAGGGAAAAAACCGGGGAGCTGTTTTTT
>NA|TRBV7-2|TRBJ2-7|many
CASSTHYEQYF
TGTGCCAGCAGCACCCATTACGAGCAGTACTTC
>NA|TRBV11-2|TRBJ1-2|once
CASSPILSSGYTF
TGTGCCAGCAGCCCCATTCTATCGAGTGGCTACACCTTC
>NA|TRBV28|TRBJ1-2|many
CASSLTALGALSGYTF
TGTGCCAGCAGTTTAACGGCGCTGGGGGCGCTATCCGGCTACACCTTC
>NA|TRBV7-2|TRBJ2-7|many
CASSRSNYEQYF
TGTGCCAGCAGCCGTTCTAACTACGAGCAGTACTTC
>NA|TRBV27|TRBJ2-7|many
CASSLSQGGTYEQYF
TGTGCCAGCAGTTTAAGCCAGGGGGGGACCTACGAGCAGTACTTC
>TRBD1|TRBV9|TRBJ2-7|few
CASSSFSGTGAYEQYF
TGTGCCAGCAGCTCCTTCTCCGGGACAGGGGCCTACGAGCAGTACTTC
>NA|TRBV6-6|TRBJ2-3|many
CASSYSMMARTDTQYF
TGTGCCAGCAGTTACTCGATGATGGCGCGCACAGATACGCAGTATTTT
>NA|TRBV20-1|TRBJ2-7|few
CSAHSPHSYEQYF
TGCAGTGCTCACAGCCCACACTCCTACGAGCAGTACTTC
>NA|TRBV30|TRBJ2-7|few
CAFSRGVDEQYF
TGTGCCTTTTCCAGGGGAGTGGACGAGCAGTACTTC
>NA|TRBV18|TRBJ2-3|many
CASSPPAPAAQYF
TGTGCCAGCTCACCACCGGCCCCGGCGGCGCAGTATTTT
>NA|TRBV9|TRBJ2-7|NA
CASSVGGLSSYEQYF
TGTGCCAGCAGCGTAGGAGGTTTGAGCTCCTACGAGCAGTACTTC
>NA|TRBV4-2|TRBJ1-2|few
CASSQDKAGLTYGYTF
TGTGCCAGCAGCCAAGATAAGGCAGGGCTAACCTATGGCTACACCTTC
>NA|TRBV28|TRBJ2-7|many
CASSKGQGPYEQYF
TGTGCCAGCAGTAAAGGGCAGGGTCCCTACGAGCAGTACTTC
>NA|TRBV30|TRBJ1-4|many
CAWRTGPNEKLFF
TGTGCCTGGAGAACAGGGCCTAATGAAAAACTGTTTTTT
>NA|TRBV6-1|TRBJ1-1|many
CASSHRDTEAFF
TGTGCCAGCAGCCACAGGGACACTGAAGCTTTCTTT
>NA|TRBV6-1|TRBJ2-6|many
CASMGSGANVLTF
TGTGCCAGCATGGGCTCTGGGGCCAACGTCCTGACTTTC
>TRBD2|TRBV20-1|TRBJ2-3|many
CSARVGSGSRTDTQYF
TGCAGTGCTAGAGTGGGTAGCGGGAGTAGAACAGATACGCAGTATTTT
>NA|TRBV19|TRBJ1-1|NA
CASSTQGWTEAFF
TGTGCCAGTAGCACTCAGGGGTGGACTGAAGCTTTCTTT
>NA|TRBV10-3|TRBJ2-1|NA
CAISEPGYEQFF
TGTGCCATCAGTGAGCCGGGCTATGAGCAGTTCTTC
>NA|TRBV29-1|TRBJ1-4|few
CSVRSTAGEKLFF
TGCAGCGTGCGTTCGACGGCCGGGGAAAAACTGTTTTTT
>NA|TRBV13|TRBJ2-3|many
CASSLRPTGAQYF
TGTGCCAGCAGCTTAAGGCCCACGGGAGCGCAGTATTTT
>NA|TRBV19|TRBJ2-1|NA
CASSMTGTPSYNEQFF
TGTGCCAGTAGTATGACCGGGACTCCCTCCTACAATGAGCAGTTCTTC
>TRBD1|TRBV19|TRBJ2-5|NA
CASSNQGVQETQYF
TGTGCCAGTAGTAATCAGGGGGTTCAGGAGACCCAGTACTTC
>NA|TRBV7-2|TRBJ2-1|many
CASSSRLVGNEQFF
TGTGCCAGCAGCTCTAGACTAGTAGGAAATGAGCAGTTCTTC
>NA|TRBV5-1|TRBJ2-7|NA
CASSKQRLDTYEQYF
TGCGCCAGCAGCAAACAGCGGCTGGACACCTACGAGCAGTACTTC
>NA|TRBV12-3/TRBV12-4|TRBJ2-1|many
CASSLGPANNEQFF
TGTGCCAGCAGTCTCGGACCCGCCAACAATGAGCAGTTCTTC
>NA|TRBV28|TRBJ1-2|many
CASKGGLWGYGYTF
TGTGCCAGCAAGGGGGGGCTGTGGGGCTATGGCTACACCTTC
>TRBD2|TRBV12-3/TRBV12-4|TRBJ2-1|many
CASSLKLAGGDEQFF
TGTGCCAGCAGTTTAAAACTAGCGGGAGGAGATGAGCAGTTCTTC
>NA|TRBV6-2/TRBV6-3|TRBJ2-3|many
CASTHGPDTQYF
TGTGCCAGCACCCACGGGCCAGATACGCAGTATTTT
>TRBD2|TRBV13|TRBJ2-7|many
CASSPRGLAGGSSYEQYF
TGTGCCAGCAGCCCCCGGGGACTAGCGGGAGGGAGCTCCTACGAGCAGTACTTC
>NA|TRBV6-2/TRBV6-3|TRBJ2-7|few
CASSPRVIHEQYF
TGCGCCAGCAGCCCTAGGGTTATCCACGAGCAGTACTTC
>NA|TRBV5-1|TRBJ2-2|NA
CASSRAGTAYGELFF
TGCGCCAGCAGTCGAGCCGGGACCGCATACGGGGAGCTGTTTTTT
>NA|TRBV2|TRBJ2-5|many
CASSEVRGVETQYF
TGTGCCAGCAGTGAAGTCAGGGGGGTAGAGACCCAGTACTTC
>TRBD1|TRBV5-1|TRBJ1-2|few
CASGEAPGGLGYTF
TGCGCCAGCGGCGAAGCTCCAGGGGGCCTGGGCTACACCTTC
>NA|TRBV20-1|TRBJ2-7|many
CSARAAHSYEQYF
TGCAGTGCTAGAGCCGCACACTCCTACGAGCAGTACTTC
>TRBD2|TRBV7-9|TRBJ2-4|many
CASSLGLAGVQYF
TGTGCCAGCAGCTTAGGGCTAGCGGGAGTTCAGTACTTC
>TRBD2|TRBV19|TRBJ2-1|NA
CASSIDNTASGRAYEQFF
TGTGCCAGTAGTATAGATAACACCGCTAGCGGGAGGGCCTATGAGCAGTTCTTC
>TRBD1|TRBV20-1|TRBJ1-6|NA
CSAPPTGDNSPLHF
TGCAGTGCCCCGCCGACAGGGGATAATTCACCCCTCCACTTT
>NA|TRBV20-1|TRBJ1-1|many
CSARNTPGTEAFF
TGCAGTGCTAGAAATACACCGGGCACTGAAGCTTTCTTT
>NA|TRBV20-1|TRBJ1-1|NA
CSASIKAETAIMNTEAFF
TGCAGTGCTAGTATAAAGGCCGAGACAGCGATCATGAACACTGAAGCTTTCTTT
>NA|TRBV20-1|TRBJ1-1|many
CSARDERRGPLNTEAFF
TGCAGTGCTAGAGATGAACGCCGAGGACCCTTGAACACTGAAGCTTTCTTT
>TRBD1|TRBV7-6|TRBJ2-3|many
CASSLDRGRATDTQYF
TGTGCCAGCAGCTTAGACAGGGGGCGAGCGACAGATACGCAGTATTTT